This passage covers 20 T cell receptor beta chains from one sample sequenced in a study of control samples from healthy donors and cancer patients. Using immunoSEQ multiplex PCR, the repertoire was profiled, and TCRdb retains in-frame clones only, with some absent. The table has 150,000 or so clones, approximately 94% seen once. Input material: blood. The source is a man younger than 35 in good health.

This rearrangement joins TRBV5-1 to TRBJ2-5, with TRBD2 as a possible D gene (5 bases). Trimming left V 4 bases short and J 3 bases short, with 13 bases between. CDR1 SGHRS and CDR2 YFSETQ come from the germline V gene. The CDR3 has 14 residues. Here the CDR3 DNA reads TGCGCCAGCAGCGGGAGCGGACGCAAAGAGACCCAGTACTTC. It yields the protein CASSGSGRKETQYF.

This chain joins TRBV27 and TRBJ2-7; 10 positions match TRBD1. V shed 6 bases and J 4 bases; nucleotides not matched to a gene: 6. The CDR3 contains 14 residues. In germline, CDR1 is MNHEY, CDR2 SMNVEV (reference sequence). This CDR3 reads CASRIDRGRYEQYF. The CDR3, as DNA: TGTGCCAGCAGGATAGACAGGGGGCGATACGAGCAGTACTTC.

The V call is TRBV10-1, the J call TRBJ1-6; no definite D call. The V and J ends lost 1 base and 4 bases respectively, with 14 bases between them. Germline loops: CDR1 WNHNN, CDR2 SYGVQD (reference sequence). This CDR3 contains 17 residues. The CDR3 nucleotides are TGCGCCAGCAGTGAGTTCGCGGAGCTACGTTATAATTCACCCCTCCACTTT. Translated, it gives CASSEFAELRYNSPLHF.

The chain links TRBV5-6 to TRBJ2-5, with D perhaps TRBD1 (6 bases). The V gene's germline CDR1 is SGHDT and CDR2 YYEEEE. Deletions cut 2 bases from V and 1 base from J, with 9 bases between. The CDR3 extends over 14 amino acids. The CDR3 DNA follows: TGTGCCAGCAGCTTCGGACAGAGCCAAGAGACCCAGTACTTC. As protein: CASSFGQSQETQYF.

This clone has only one observation. The chain links TRBV3-1 (or the pseudogene TRBV3-2) to TRBJ2-4, with D possibly being TRBD2 (5 bases). In germline, CDR1 is LGHDT, CDR2 YNNKEL (reference sequence). Trimming took 1 base from V and 6 from J, leaving 19 bases between them. The CDR3 is made up of 17 amino acids. The CDR3 coding sequence is TGTGCCAGCAGCCAAGTGATCAGCTTCTCTAGCAGAAACATTCAGTACTTC. Amino acid sequence: CASSQVISFSSRNIQYF.

The CDR3 DNA sequence: TGTGCCAGCAGCCGTGGGTTAGCAACAGATACGCAGTATTTT. Amino acid sequence: CASSRGLATDTQYF. This chain uses TRBV7-9 with TRBJ2-3, with D unclear. The CDR3 extends over 14 amino acids. V gave up 5 bases and J gave up 3 bases, with 12 bases separating them. Germline CDR1 SEHNR, CDR2 FQNEAQ (reference sequence).

Only one count was recorded for this clone. The chain uses TRBV28 and TRBJ1-1; D is unclear. V was clipped by 3 bases and J by 1 base, with 6 bases between them. CDR1 is MDHEN, CDR2 SYDVKM, per germline. The CDR3 length is 13 residues. CDR3 in DNA: TGTGCCAGCAGTTTTCTGCCGAACACTGAAGCTTTCTTT. Encoded protein: CASSFLPNTEAFF.

The CDR3 region has the DNA TGTGCCAGCAGCCAAGTAGCGGGGGGCACTGAAGCTTTCTTT. Protein sequence: CASSQVAGGTEAFF. V gene TRBV3-1 (or the pseudogene TRBV3-2) combines with J gene TRBJ1-1; tentatively, D is TRBD1 (5 bases). Germline CDR1 and CDR2: LGHDT and YNNKEL (reference sequence). The length of the CDR3 is 14 residues. Trimming cost V 1 base and J 4 bases, with 10 bases left between them.

The chain recombines TRBV4-3 with TRBJ1-1; D is unresolved. V lost 0 bases and J lost 5, with 10 bases in between. Germline assignment: CDR1 LGHNA and CDR2 YSLEER. The CDR3 has 14 residues. This chain's CDR3 is CASSQEGAGTEAFF. CDR3 DNA: TGCGCCAGCAGCCAAGAGGGAGCGGGGACTGAAGCTTTCTTT.

The rearrangement uses TRBV6-1 and TRBJ2-7; D call uncertain. V was clipped by 2 bases and J by 3 bases, with 11 bases between them. CDR3 length: 14 amino acids. Per germline, CDR1 MNHNS and CDR2 SASEGT. Here the CDR3 reads CASSENVLVYEQYF. Here the CDR3 DNA reads TGTGCCAGCAGTGAAAACGTCCTCGTCTACGAGCAGTACTTC.

The V gene is TRBV4-2, the J gene TRBJ2-7; D not resolved. The CDR3 contains 15 residues. V lost 0 bases and J 0 bases, leaving 9 bases between the germline ends. Germline V CDR1 and CDR2: LGHNA, YNFKEQ. CDR3 protein: CASSQEPATSYEQYF. The CDR3 nucleotides read TGTGCCAGCAGCCAAGAGCCAGCGACCTCCTACGAGCAGTACTTC.

The rearrangement joins TRBV5-1 to TRBJ2-3; TRBD2 agrees at 12 bases. The germline V gene encodes CDR1 SGHRS and CDR2 YFSETQ. The CDR3 is made up of 16 amino acids. Unmatched junction bases numbered 9, after V lost 4 bases and J lost 6 bases. The CDR3: CASSRLLAGGGDTQYF. DNA of the CDR3: TGCGCCAGCAGCAGATTACTAGCGGGAGGAGGGGATACGCAGTATTTT.

The chain couples TRBV4-1 to TRBJ2-7; no definite D call. The CDR3 sequence is 14 residues long. The V end was cut by 0 bases, the J end by 6 bases, with 12 bases between. Germline loops: CDR1 MGHRA, CDR2 YSYEKL. The CDR3: CASSQETGRGEQYF. The CDR3 DNA is TGCGCCAGCAGCCAAGAGACCGGGCGCGGCGAGCAGTACTTC.

Only one count was recorded for this clone. This sequence joins TRBV9 and TRBJ1-2; D is uncertain. Trimming cost V 3 bases and J 11 bases, with 11 bases left between them. CDR3 length equals 11 residues. Germline CDR1 SGDLS, CDR2 YYNGEE. The CDR3 reads CASSAALGYTF. In DNA form, the CDR3 reads TGTGCCAGCAGCGCGGCCCTTGGGTACACCTTC.

The chain combines TRBV5-1 with TRBJ1-3, with D unclear. Per the germline V gene, CDR1 is SGHRS and CDR2 is YFSETQ. The V gene lost 0 bases and the J gene lost 3 bases, with 16 bases spanning the gap. CDR3 length equals 17 residues. The CDR3 region has the DNA TGCGCCAGCAGCTTGGCCCCCTCTGGACGGAATGGAAACACCATATATTTT. It specifies CASSLAPSGRNGNTIYF.

This clone was seen only once. At the DNA level, this CDR3 is encoded by other sequences in the same sample as well. This chain connects TRBV5-6 to TRBJ2-7, with D uncertain. The CDR3 covers 13 residues. Per the germline V gene, CDR1 is SGHDT and CDR2 is YYEEEE. V lost 1 base, J lost 4 bases, and 9 bases lay in between. In DNA form, the CDR3 reads TGTGCCAGCAGCTTGTCGACTCGATACGAGCAGTACTTC. This encodes CASSLSTRYEQYF. The variable domain in full, with the rest retrieved from reference TRBV5-6 and TRBJ2-7, is DAGVTQSPTHLIKTRGQQVTLRCSPKSGHDTVSWYQQALGQGPQFIFQYYEEEERQRGNFPDRFSGHQFPNYSSELNVNALLLGDSALYLCASSLSTRYEQYFGPGTRLTVT.

The table lists this clone with a count of one. The chain couples TRBV18 to TRBJ1-2, with a possible D match to TRBD1 (6 bases). Germline V gene lookup returns CDR1 KGHSH and CDR2 LQKENI. Trimming pared 6 bases from V and 4 bases from J, leaving 12 bases between. The CDR3 runs 13 residues. CDR3 in DNA: TGTGCCAGCTCCCCCGGGGGCCTCTATGGCTACACCTTC. This sequence encodes CASSPGGLYGYTF.

This clone appeared a single time. This chain uses TRBV9 with TRBJ2-1; tentative D call: TRBD2 (7 bases). The CDR3 has 17 amino acids. Trimming shortened V by 0 bases and J by 2 bases, and 15 bases separated the two germline ends. Germline values: CDR1 SGDLS, CDR2 YYNGEE. CDR3 nucleotide sequence: TGTGCCAGCAGCGTAGCCCCGGGGGGCGGGCCCTACAATGAGCAGTTCTTC. Its protein product is CASSVAPGGGPYNEQFF.

This chain links TRBV28 with TRBJ2-3, with 7 bases matching TRBD1. The CDR3 has 14 residues. Germline V gene sequence: CDR1 MDHEN, CDR2 SYDVKM. V was clipped by 5 bases and J by 4 bases; unmatched bases: 6. CDR3 sequence (DNA): TGTGCCAGCAGTCCCGGGACAGCGGCAGATACGCAGTATTTT. Protein product: CASSPGTAADTQYF.

V gene TRBV5-6 combines with J gene TRBJ1-1, with D hard to call. The germline CDR1 and CDR2 sequences are SGHDT and YYEEEE. V was shortened by 0 bases and J by 8 bases, with 11 bases between the two germline ends. This CDR3 region has 13 residues. The CDR3 DNA reads TGTGCCAGCAGCTTGGTCGGCTCACCGGAAGCTTTCTTT. Its translation: CASSLVGSPEAFF.